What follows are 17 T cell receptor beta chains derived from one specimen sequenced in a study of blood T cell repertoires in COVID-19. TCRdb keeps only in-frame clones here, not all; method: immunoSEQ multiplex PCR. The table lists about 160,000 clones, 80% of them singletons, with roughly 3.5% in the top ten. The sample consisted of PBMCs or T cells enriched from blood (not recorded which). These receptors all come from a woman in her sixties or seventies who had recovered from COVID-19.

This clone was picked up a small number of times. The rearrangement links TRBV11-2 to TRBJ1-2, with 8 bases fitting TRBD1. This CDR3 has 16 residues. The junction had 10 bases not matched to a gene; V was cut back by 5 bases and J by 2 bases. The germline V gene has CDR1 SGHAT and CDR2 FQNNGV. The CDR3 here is CASSLRTGSTNYGYTF. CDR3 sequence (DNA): TGTGCCAGCAGCCTGAGGACAGGGTCTACGAACTATGGCTACACCTTC.

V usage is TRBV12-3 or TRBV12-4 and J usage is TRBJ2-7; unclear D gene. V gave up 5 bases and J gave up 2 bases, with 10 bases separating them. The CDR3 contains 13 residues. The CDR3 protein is CASSAPGPYEQYF. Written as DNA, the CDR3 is TGTGCCAGCAGTGCACCTGGCCCCTACGAGCAGTACTTC.

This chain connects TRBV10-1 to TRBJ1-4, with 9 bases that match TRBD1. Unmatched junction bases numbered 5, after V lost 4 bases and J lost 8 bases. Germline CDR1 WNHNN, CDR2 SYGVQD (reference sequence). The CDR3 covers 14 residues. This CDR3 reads CASSGDRDNEKLFF. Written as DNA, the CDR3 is TGCGCCAGCAGTGGGGACAGGGACAACGAAAAACTGTTTTTT.

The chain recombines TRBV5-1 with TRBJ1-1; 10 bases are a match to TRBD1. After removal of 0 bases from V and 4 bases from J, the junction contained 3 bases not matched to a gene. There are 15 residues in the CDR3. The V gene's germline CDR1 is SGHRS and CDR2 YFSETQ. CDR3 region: CASSLDRTGGTEAFF. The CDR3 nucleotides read TGCGCCAGCAGCTTGGATAGGACAGGGGGCACTGAAGCTTTCTTT.

CDR3 in DNA: TGTGCCAGCAGTGATAACAGGGCTAATTCACCCCTCCACTTT. This translates into CASSDNRANSPLHF. The chain carries TRBV2 and TRBJ1-6; possibly TRBD1 for D (6 bases). The CDR3 is made up of 14 amino acids. The germline V gene has CDR1 SNHLY and CDR2 FYNNEI. Trimming stripped 3 bases from V and 6 bases from J, with 9 bases between.

The CDR3 is CASRHPSVSYNEQFF. The CDR3 DNA sequence: TGTGCCAGCAGACACCCTAGCGTCTCCTACAATGAGCAGTTCTTC. The genes are TRBV7-9 and TRBJ2-1; D may be TRBD2 (6 bases). This CDR3 has 15 amino acids. Germline assignment: CDR1 SEHNR and CDR2 FQNEAQ (reference sequence). V shed 6 bases and J shed 0 bases, with 12 bases lying between them. The full variable domain, rest sourced from reference TRBV7-9 and TRBJ2-1, is DTGVSQNPRHKITKRGQNVTFRCDPISEHNRLYWYRQTLGQGPEFLTYFQNEAQLEKSRLLSDRFSAERPKGSFSTLEIQRTEQGDSAMYLCASRHPSVSYNEQFFGPGTRLTVL.

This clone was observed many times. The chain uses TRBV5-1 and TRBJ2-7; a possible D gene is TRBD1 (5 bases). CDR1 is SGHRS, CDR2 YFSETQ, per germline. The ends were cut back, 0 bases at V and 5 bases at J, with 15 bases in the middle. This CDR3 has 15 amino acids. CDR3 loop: CASSLGAQGINEQYF. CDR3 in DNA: TGCGCCAGCAGCTTGGGGGCGCAGGGAATCAACGAGCAGTACTTC.

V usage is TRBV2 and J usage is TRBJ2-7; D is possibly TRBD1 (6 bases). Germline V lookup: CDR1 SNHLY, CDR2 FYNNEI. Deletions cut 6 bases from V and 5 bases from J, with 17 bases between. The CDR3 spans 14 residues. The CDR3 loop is CASRGNRVGNEQYF. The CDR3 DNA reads TGTGCCAGCAGGGGGAACAGGGTAGGCAACGAGCAGTACTTC.

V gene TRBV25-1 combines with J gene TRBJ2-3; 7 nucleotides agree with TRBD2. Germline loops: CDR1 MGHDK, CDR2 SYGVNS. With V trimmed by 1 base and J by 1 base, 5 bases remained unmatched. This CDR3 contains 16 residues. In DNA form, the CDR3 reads TGTGCCAGCAGTGAATGGAGGGCGGGGGGCACAGATACGCAGTATTTT. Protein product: CASSEWRAGGTDTQYF.

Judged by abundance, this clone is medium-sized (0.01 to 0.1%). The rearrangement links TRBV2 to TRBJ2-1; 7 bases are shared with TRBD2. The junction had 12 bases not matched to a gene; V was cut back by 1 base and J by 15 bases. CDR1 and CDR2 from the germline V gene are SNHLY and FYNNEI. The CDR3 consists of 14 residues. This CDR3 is CASSEESGASRPFF. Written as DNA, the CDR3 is TGTGCCAGCAGTGAAGAAAGCGGGGCGTCAAGGCCGTTCTTC.

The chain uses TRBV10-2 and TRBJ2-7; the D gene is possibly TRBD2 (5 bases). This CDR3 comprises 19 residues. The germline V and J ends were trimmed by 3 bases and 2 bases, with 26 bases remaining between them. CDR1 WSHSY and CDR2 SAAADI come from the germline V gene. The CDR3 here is CASSDPTGLGAFLTYEQYF. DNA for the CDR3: TGCGCCAGCAGTGACCCCACTGGTTTGGGAGCCTTCCTCACCTACGAGCAGTACTTC.

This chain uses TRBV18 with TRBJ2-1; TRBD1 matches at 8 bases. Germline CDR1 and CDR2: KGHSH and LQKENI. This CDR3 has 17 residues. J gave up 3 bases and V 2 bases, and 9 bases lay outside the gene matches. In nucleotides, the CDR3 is TGTGCCAGCTCACCAACGACAGGGGCCTCCGACTACAATGAGCAGTTCTTC. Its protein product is CASSPTTGASDYNEQFF.

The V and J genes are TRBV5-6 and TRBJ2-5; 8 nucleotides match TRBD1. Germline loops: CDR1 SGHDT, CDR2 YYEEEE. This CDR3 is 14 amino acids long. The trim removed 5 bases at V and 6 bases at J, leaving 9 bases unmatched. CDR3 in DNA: TGTGCCAGCAGGATGCAGGGGGCTATAAAGACCCAGTACTTC. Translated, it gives CASRMQGAIKTQYF.

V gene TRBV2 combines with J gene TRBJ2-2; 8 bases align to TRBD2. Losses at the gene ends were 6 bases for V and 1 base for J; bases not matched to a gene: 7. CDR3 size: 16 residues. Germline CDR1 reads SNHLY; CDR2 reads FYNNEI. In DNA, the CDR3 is TGTGCCAGCAGGGGGCCGGGACTAGTGAACACCGGGGAGCTGTTTTTT. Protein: CASRGPGLVNTGELFF.

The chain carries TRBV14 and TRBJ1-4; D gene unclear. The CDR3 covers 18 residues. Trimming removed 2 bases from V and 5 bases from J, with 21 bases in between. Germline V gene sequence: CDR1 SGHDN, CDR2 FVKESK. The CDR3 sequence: CASSQQTVGSRVNEKLFF. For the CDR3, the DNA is TGTGCCAGCAGCCAACAAACGGTCGGGAGCAGAGTAAATGAAAAACTGTTTTTT.

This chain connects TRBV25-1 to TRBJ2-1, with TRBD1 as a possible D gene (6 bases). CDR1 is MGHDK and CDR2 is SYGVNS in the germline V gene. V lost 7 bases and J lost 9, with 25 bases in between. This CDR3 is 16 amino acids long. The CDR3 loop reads CASTTIRAGEYGEQFF. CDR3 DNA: TGTGCCAGCACCACGATTAGGGCAGGGGAATATGGTGAGCAGTTCTTC.

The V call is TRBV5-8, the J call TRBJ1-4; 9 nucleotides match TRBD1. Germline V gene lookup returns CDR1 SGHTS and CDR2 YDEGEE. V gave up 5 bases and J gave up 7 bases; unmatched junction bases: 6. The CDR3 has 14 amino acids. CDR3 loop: CASRPRDRAEKLFF. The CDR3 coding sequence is TGTGCCAGCAGACCCCGGGACAGGGCTGAAAAACTGTTTTTT.